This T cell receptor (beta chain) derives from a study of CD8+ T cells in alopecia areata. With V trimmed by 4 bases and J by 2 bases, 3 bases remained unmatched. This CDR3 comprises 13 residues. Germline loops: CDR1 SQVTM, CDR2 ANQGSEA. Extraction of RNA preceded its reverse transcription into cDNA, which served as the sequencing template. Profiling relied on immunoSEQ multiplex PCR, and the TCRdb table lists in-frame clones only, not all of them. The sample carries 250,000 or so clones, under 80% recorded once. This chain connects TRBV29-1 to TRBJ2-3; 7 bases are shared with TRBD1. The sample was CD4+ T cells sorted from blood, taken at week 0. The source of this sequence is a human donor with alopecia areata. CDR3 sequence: CSVAGTVTDTQYF. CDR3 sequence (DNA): TGCAGCGTTGCGGGGACAGTCACAGATACGCAGTATTTT.